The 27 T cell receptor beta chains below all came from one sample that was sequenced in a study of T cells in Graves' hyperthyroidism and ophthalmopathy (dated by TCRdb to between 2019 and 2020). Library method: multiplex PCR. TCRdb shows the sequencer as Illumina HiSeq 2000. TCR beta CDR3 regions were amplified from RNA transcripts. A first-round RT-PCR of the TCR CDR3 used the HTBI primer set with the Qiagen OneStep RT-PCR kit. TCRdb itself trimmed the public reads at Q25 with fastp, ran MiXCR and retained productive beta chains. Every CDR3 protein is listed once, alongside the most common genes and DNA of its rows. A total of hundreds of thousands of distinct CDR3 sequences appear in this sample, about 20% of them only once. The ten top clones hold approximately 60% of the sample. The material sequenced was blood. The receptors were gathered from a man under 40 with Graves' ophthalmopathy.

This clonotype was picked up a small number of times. For the CDR3, the DNA is TGTGCTAGTGAAGGCCTCGGACTAGCGGGATCCTATGAGCAGTTCTTC. It specifies CASEGLGLAGSYEQFF. The chain has TRBV12-5 and TRBJ2-1; 12 nucleotides line up with TRBD2. The junction had 12 bases not matched to a gene; V was cut back by 7 bases and J by 8 bases. This CDR3 has 16 amino acids. Germline V gene data show CDR1 as LGHNT and CDR2 as FRNRAP.

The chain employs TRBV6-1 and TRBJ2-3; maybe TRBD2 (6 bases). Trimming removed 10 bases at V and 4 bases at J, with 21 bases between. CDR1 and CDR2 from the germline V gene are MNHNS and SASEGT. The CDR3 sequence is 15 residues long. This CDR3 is CAISPAGRGPDTQYF. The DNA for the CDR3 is TGTGCCATCAGCCCGGCGGGGCGGGGACCAGATACGCAGTATTTT.

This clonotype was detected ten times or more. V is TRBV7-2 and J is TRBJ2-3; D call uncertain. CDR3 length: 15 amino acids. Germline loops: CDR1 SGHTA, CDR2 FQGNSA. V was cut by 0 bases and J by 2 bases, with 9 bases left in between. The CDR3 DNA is TGTGCCAGCAGCTTAGCGCTGATTTCCACAGATACGCAGTATTTT. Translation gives CASSLALISTDTQYF.

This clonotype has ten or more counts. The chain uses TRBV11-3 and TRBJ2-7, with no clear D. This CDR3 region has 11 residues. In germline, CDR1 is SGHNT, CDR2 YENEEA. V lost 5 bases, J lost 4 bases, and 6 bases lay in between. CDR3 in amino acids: CASSPHYEQYF. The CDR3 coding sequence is TGTGCCAGCAGCCCCCATTACGAGCAGTACTTC.

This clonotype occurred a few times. The CDR3 nucleotides are TGTGCCAGCAGCGCAAGAGGGGGGGAGACCCAGTACTTC. Its protein is CASSARGGETQYF. The chain links TRBV12-3 or TRBV12-4 to TRBJ2-5; D assignment may be TRBD1 or TRBD2 (6 bases each). V lost 6 bases and J lost 5, with 13 bases in between. This CDR3 is built from 13 residues.

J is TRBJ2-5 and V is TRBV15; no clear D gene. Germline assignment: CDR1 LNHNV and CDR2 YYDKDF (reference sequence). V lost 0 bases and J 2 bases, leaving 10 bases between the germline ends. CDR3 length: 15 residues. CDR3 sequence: CATSRDFRNQETQYF. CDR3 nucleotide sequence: TGTGCCACCAGCAGAGATTTCCGGAATCAAGAGACCCAGTACTTC. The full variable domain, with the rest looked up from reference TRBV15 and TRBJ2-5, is DAMVIQNPRYQVTQFGKPVTLSCSQTLNHNVMYWYQQKSSQAPKLLFHYYDKDFNNEADTPDNFQSRRPNTSFCFLDIRSPGLGDTAMYLCATSRDFRNQETQYFGPGTRLLVL.

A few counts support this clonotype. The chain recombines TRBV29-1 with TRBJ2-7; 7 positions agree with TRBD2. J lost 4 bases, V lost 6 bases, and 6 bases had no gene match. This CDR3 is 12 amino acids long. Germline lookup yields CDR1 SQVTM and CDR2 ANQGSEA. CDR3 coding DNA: TGCAGCGTCGGGGAGGGCGGATACGAGCAGTACTTC. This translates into CSVGEGGYEQYF.

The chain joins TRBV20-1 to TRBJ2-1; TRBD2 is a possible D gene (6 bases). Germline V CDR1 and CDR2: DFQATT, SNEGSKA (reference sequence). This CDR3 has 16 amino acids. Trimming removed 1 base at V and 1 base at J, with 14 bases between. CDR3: CSARVLGGESYNEQFF. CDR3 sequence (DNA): TGCAGTGCTAGAGTCTTGGGCGGGGAGTCCTACAATGAGCAGTTCTTC.

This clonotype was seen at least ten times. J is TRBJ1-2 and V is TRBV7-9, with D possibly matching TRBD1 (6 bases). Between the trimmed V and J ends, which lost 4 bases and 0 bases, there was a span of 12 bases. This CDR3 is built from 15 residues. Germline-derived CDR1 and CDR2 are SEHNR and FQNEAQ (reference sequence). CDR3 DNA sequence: TGTGCCAGCAGCTACACAGGGATAGCTAACTATGGCTACACCTTC. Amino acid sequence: CASSYTGIANYGYTF. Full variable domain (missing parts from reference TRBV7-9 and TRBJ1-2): DTGVSQNPRHKITKRGQNVTFRCDPISEHNRLYWYRQTLGQGPEFLTYFQNEAQLEKSRLLSDRFSAERPKGSFSTLEIQRTEQGDSAMYLCASSYTGIANYGYTFGSGTRLTVV.

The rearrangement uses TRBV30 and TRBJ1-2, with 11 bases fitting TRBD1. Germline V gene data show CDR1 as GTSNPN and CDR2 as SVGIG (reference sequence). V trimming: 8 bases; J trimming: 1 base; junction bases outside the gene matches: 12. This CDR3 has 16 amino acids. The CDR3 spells CATNGQGALGNYGYTF. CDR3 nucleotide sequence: TGTGCCACTAACGGACAGGGGGCTTTGGGTAACTATGGCTACACCTTC.

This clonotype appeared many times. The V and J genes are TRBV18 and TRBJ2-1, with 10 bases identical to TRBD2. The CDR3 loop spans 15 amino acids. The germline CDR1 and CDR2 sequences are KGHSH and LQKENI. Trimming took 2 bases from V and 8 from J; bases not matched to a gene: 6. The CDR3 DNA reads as TGTGCCAGCTCACCAGCTAGCGGGAGTAGCGATGAGCAGTTCTTC. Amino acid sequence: CASSPASGSSDEQFF. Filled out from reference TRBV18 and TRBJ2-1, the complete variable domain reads NAGVMQNPRHLVRRRGQEARLRCSPMKGHSHVYWYRQLPEEGLKFMVYLQKENIIDESGMPKERFSAEFPKEGPSILRIQQVVRGDSAAYFCASSPASGSSDEQFFGPGTRLTVL.

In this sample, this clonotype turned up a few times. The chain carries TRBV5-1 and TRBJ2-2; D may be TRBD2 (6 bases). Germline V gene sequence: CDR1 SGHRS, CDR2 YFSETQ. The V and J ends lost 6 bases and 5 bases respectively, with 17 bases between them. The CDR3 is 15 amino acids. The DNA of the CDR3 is TGCGCCAGCACCTCGGGTGGGAGGAGTACCGGGGAGCTGTTTTTT. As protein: CASTSGGRSTGELFF.

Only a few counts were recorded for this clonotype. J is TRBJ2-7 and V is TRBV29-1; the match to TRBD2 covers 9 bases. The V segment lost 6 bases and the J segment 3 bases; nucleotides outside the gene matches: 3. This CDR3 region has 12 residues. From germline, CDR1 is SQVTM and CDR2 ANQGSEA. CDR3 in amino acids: CSVETSGYEQYF. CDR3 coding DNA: TGCAGCGTCGAGACTAGCGGCTACGAGCAGTACTTC.

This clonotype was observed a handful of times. The DNA of the CDR3 is TGTGCCAGCAGCACAACAGGTAGCAATCAGCCCCAGCATTTT. It codes for CASSTTGSNQPQHF. The chain combines TRBV7-9 with TRBJ1-5, with D possibly being TRBD1 (5 bases). The V end lost 5 bases, the J end lost 0 bases, and 8 bases lay between the germline ends. Germline values: CDR1 SEHNR, CDR2 FQNEAQ (reference sequence). CDR3 length equals 14 residues.

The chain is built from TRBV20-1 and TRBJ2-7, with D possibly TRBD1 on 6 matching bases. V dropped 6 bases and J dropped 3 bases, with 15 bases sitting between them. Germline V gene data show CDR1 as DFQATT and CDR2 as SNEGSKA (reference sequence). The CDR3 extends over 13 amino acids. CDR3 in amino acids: CSAVQGNDYEQYF. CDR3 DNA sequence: TGCAGTGCCGTACAGGGAAATGACTACGAGCAGTACTTC.

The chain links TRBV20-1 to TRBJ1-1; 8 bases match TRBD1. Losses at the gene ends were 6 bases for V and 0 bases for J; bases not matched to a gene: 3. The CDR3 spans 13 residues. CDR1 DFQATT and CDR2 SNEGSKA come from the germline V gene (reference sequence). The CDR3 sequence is CSAMTGVNTEAFF. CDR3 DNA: TGCAGTGCCATGACAGGGGTGAACACTGAAGCTTTCTTT.

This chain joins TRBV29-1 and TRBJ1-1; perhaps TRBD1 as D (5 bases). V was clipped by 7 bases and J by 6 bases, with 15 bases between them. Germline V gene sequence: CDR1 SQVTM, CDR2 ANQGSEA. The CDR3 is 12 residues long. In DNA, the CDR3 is TGCAGCGCGGTTGCCCCAGGGTCTGAAGCTTTCTTT. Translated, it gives CSAVAPGSEAFF.

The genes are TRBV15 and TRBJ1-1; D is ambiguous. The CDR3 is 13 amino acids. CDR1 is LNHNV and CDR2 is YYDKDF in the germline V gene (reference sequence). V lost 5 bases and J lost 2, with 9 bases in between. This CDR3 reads CATSGPENTEAFF. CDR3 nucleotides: TGTGCCACCAGCGGACCAGAAAACACTGAAGCTTTCTTT.

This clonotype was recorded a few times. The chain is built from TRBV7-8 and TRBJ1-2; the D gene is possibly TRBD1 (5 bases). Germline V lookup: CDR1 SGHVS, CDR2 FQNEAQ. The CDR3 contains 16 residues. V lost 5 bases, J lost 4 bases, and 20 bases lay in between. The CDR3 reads CASSPSQGRQGYGYTF. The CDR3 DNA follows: TGTGCCAGCAGCCCGAGCCAGGGCCGGCAGGGCTATGGCTACACCTTC.

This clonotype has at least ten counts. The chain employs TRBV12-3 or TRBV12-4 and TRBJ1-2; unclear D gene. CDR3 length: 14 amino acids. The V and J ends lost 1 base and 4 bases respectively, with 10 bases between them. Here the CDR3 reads CASSLVLAGYGYTF. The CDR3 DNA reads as TGTGCCAGCAGTTTAGTCCTCGCCGGCTATGGCTACACCTTC.

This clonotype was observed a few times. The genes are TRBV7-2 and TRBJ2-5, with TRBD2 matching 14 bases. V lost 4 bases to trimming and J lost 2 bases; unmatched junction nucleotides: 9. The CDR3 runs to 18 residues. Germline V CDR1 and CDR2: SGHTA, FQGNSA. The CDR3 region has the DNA TGTGCCAGCAGCTATAGACTAGCGGGAGGGCGGCGTCAAGAGACCCAGTACTTC. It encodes CASSYRLAGGRRQETQYF.

The CDR3 DNA sequence: TGCGCCAGTCTTGGGACAGGGGAAATGAACACTGAAGCTTTCTTT. It translates to CASLGTGEMNTEAFF. The genes are TRBV4-1 and TRBJ1-1; 10 bases line up with TRBD1. J was trimmed by 0 bases and V by 9 bases; bases with no gene match: 7. The germline CDR1 and CDR2 sequences are MGHRA and YSYEKL. CDR3 length: 15 residues.

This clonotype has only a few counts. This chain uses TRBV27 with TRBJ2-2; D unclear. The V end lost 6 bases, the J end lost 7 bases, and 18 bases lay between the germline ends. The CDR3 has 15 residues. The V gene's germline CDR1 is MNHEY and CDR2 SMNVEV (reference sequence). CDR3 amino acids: CASSPLRVSSGELFF. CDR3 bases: TGTGCCAGCAGCCCCCTTCGGGTCTCTAGCGGGGAGCTGTTTTTT.

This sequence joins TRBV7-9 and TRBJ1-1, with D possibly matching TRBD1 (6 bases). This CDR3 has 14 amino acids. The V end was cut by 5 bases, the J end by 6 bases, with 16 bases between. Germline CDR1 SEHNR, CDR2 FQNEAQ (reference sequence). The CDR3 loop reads CASSALAQGSEAFF. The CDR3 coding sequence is TGTGCCAGCAGCGCACTAGCACAGGGCTCTGAAGCTTTCTTT.

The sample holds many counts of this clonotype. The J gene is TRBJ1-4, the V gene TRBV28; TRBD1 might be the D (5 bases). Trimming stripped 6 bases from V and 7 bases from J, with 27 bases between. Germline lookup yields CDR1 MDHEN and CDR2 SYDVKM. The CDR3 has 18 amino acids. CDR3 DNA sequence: TGTGCCAGCAGCCAGGGTTTGTTAAAACCTGGGATGAGTGAAAAACTGTTTTTT. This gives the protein CASSQGLLKPGMSEKLFF.

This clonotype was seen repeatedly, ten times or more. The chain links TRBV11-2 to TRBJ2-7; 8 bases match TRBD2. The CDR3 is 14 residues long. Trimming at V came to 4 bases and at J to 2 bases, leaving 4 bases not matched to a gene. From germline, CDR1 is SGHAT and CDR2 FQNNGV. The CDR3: CASSSRGGTYEQYF. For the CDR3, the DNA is TGTGCCAGCAGCTCCCGGGGGGGAACCTACGAGCAGTACTTC. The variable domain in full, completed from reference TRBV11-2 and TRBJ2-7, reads EAGVAQSPRYKIIEKRQSVAFWCNPISGHATLYWYQQILGQGPKLLIQFQNNGVVDDSQLPKDRFSAERLKGVDSTLKIQPAKLEDSAVYLCASSSRGGTYEQYFGPGTRLTVT.

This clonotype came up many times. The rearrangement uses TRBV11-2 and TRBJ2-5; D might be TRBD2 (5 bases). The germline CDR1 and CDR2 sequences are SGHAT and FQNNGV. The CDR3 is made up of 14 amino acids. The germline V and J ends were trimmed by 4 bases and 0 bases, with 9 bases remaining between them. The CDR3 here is CASSSGLHQETQYF. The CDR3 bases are TGTGCCAGCAGCTCCGGACTCCACCAAGAGACCCAGTACTTC.